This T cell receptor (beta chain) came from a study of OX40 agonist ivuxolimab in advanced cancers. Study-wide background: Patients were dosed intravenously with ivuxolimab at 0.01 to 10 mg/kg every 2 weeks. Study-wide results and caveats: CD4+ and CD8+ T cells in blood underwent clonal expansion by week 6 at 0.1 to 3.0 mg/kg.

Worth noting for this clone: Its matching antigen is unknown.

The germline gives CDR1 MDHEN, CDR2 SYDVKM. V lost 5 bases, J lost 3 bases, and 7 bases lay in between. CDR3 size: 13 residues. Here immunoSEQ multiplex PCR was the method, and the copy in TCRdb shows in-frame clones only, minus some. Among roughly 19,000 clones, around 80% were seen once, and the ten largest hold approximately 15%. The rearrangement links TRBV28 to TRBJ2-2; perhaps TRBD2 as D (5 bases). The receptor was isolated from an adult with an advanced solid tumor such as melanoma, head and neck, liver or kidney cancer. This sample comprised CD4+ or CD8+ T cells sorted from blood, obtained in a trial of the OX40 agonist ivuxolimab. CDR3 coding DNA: TGTGCCAGCAGTCGGGGAGACACCGGGGAGCTGTTTTTT. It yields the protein CASSRGDTGELFF.